This T cell receptor beta chain was recorded in a study of cytomegalovirus exposure and HLA in healthy donors. A multiplex PCR was run with 60 Vbeta primers and 13 Jbeta primers. Libraries were prepared by immunoSEQ multiplex PCR; TCRdb keeps only in-frame clonotypes and omits some of them. Of 99,000 or so clones in the sample, approximately 79% were seen once. Overall study findings and caveats: TCR sequences were mostly rare, though some public TCRs occurred in many donors. The CMV antigen specificity of a few CMV-associated chains was confirmed through in vitro analysis.

On this clone: Its target is not known.

All donors participated as healthy donors of bone marrow. CDR1 and CDR2 (germline): SGHAT, FQNNGV. The CDR3 totals 13 residues. Trimming left V 0 bases short and J 4 bases short, with 6 bases between. This chain uses TRBV11-2 with TRBJ1-2; a weak D match, TRBD1 (5 bases). The sample consisted of PBMCs. This clonotype originated in a man aged 55 to 70 in good health and CMV-seropositive. CDR3 residues: CASSLDRVYGYTF. The CDR3 nucleotides read TGTGCCAGCAGCTTAGACAGGGTCTATGGCTACACCTTC.